This T cell receptor (beta chain) was recorded in a study of blood T cell repertoires in COVID-19. Study-level background: Spain, Italy and the United States supplied samples that represented acute and convalescent COVID-19.

With 5 bases removed from V and 0 bases from J, the gap between germline ends came to 4 bases. The CDR3 extends over 12 amino acids. CDR1 MDHEN and CDR2 SYDVKM come from the germline V gene. The authors' processing: For nucleated cells, counts were estimated from reference gene primer amplification. Assay: immunoSEQ multiplex PCR; the TCRdb copy retains only in-frame clones and omits some. The D gene and trimming were derived from the DNA, and the V and J assignments and clone size from that table. The sample shows some 190,000 clones, 84% of them seen only once. Sequencing input: peripheral blood. This TCR derives from a woman aged 70-85 years with active or convalescent COVID-19. V and J are TRBV28 and TRBJ1-1; D is unresolved. The CDR3 DNA sequence: TGTGCCAGCAGTATCATGAACACTGAAGCTTTCTTT. Protein product: CASSIMNTEAFF. The complete variable domain, with remaining parts taken from reference TRBV28 and TRBJ1-1, reads DVKVTQSSRYLVKRTGEKVFLECVQDMDHENMFWYRQDPGLGLRLIYFSYDVKMKEKGDIPEGYSVSREKKERFSLILESASTNQTSMYLCASSIMNTEAFFGQGTRLTVV.